This TCR beta chain was captured in a study of shared clonotypes between healthy human individuals. Only in-frame clones appear in the TCRdb table, and some are missing; sequencing was by immunoSEQ multiplex PCR. The sample has about 1.5 million clones, roughly 98% seen once; the top ten hold roughly 0.42%. CDR3 length equals 13 residues. Per the germline V gene, CDR1 is MNHEY and CDR2 is SVGAGI. With 3 bases removed from V and 4 bases from J, the gap between germline ends came to 9 bases. The sample taken for sequencing was naive CD4+ T cells sorted from blood. Subset meaning: CD45RA+ positively selected. The receptor's source is a man aged 30 to 39 in good health. The chain uses TRBV6-5 and TRBJ2-5, with D possibly matching TRBD1 (6 bases). CDR3 protein: CASSYRDIETQYF. The CDR3 nucleotides read TGTGCCAGCAGTTATAGGGACATAGAGACCCAGTACTTC.